These T cell receptor beta chains were read from a single sample in a study of blood T cell repertoires in COVID-19. Repertoires were generated with immunoSEQ multiplex PCR, while TCRdb's copy carries only in-frame clones and drops some. The sample holds over 200,000 clones, around 84% seen once. The material sequenced was PBMCs or T cells enriched from blood (not recorded which). Receptors originate from a young man who had recovered from COVID-19. The CDR3 runs from the conserved cysteine through the conserved F or W. A D gene is named only where the DNA matches it firmly. Expanded clones are given a class, and other clones once, few, many or no size at all.

clone_size d_call cdr3_length j_call v_call cdr3_aa cdr3_nt
NA TRBD1 14 TRBJ1-2 TRBV11-3 CASSHEDRGYGYTF TGTGCCAGCAGCCACGAAGACAGGGGGTATGGCTACACCTTC
NA TRBD1 14 TRBJ2-1 TRBV2 CASSPDRGDIRQFF TGTGCCAGCAGCCCCGACAGGGGGGACATACGGCAGTTCTTC
NA TRBD1 14 TRBJ1-5 TRBV18 CASSPGTENQPQHF TGTGCCAGCTCACCCGGGACAGAAAATCAGCCCCAGCATTTT
NA TRBD2 14 TRBJ2-7 TRBV7-2 CASSLGGGTYEQYF TGTGCCAGCAGCTTGGGCGGGGGGACTTACGAGCAGTACTTC
few TRBD2 15 TRBJ2-1 TRBV11-2 CASSLSSGGPDEQFF TGTGCCAGCAGCTTATCCAGCGGGGGGCCGGATGAGCAGTTCTTC
NA NA 15 TRBJ2-3 TRBV9 CASSVAGDLTDTQYF TGTGCCAGCAGCGTAGCGGGAGACCTCACAGATACGCAGTATTTT
once NA 16 TRBJ1-2 TRBV20-1 CSASSREGGDNYGYTF TGCAGTGCTAGTAGCAGGGAAGGTGGTGACAACTATGGCTACACCTTC
NA NA 15 TRBJ2-5 TRBV19 CASSPPAGPQETQYF TGTGCCAGTAGTCCCCCCGCGGGGCCCCAAGAGACCCAGTACTTC
NA TRBD2 15 TRBJ2-1 TRBV3-1/TRBV3-2 CASSQDLGLADEQFF TGTGCCAGCAGCCAAGATCTGGGACTAGCTGATGAGCAGTTCTTC
NA TRBD2 15 TRBJ2-1 TRBV15 CATSRDAGGPREQFF TGTGCCACCAGCAGAGATGCGGGAGGGCCGAGAGAGCAGTTCTTC
NA TRBD1 15 TRBJ1-2 TRBV27 CASWDRGRLLNGYTF TGTGCCAGCTGGGACAGGGGGCGCCTTCTAAATGGCTACACCTTC
NA TRBD2 13 TRBJ2-7 TRBV7-6 CASSYTGGAEQYF TGTGCCAGCAGCTACACGGGAGGAGCCGAGCAGTACTTC
NA NA 13 TRBJ1-1 TRBV19 CASSIMGLAEAFF TGTGCCAGTAGTATCATGGGCCTCGCTGAAGCTTTCTTT
NA TRBD1 14 TRBJ2-7 TRBV2 CASTVGTASYEQYF TGTGCCAGCACCGTCGGGACAGCATCCTACGAGCAGTACTTC
NA NA 14 TRBJ1-1 TRBV5-4 CASSRTGYRTEAFF TGTGCCAGCAGCAGGACGGGGTACCGCACTGAAGCTTTCTTT
NA NA 17 TRBJ1-3 TRBV25-1 CASSEYFRGGSGNTIYF TGTGCCAGCAGTGAATATTTCCGAGGAGGGTCCGGAAACACCATATATTTT
NA TRBD1 13 TRBJ1-2 TRBV18 CASSPGTAYGYTF TGTGCCAGCTCACCCGGGACAGCCTATGGCTACACCTTC
NA TRBD1 15 TRBJ2-5 TRBV5-4 CASSLAGGGQETQYF TGTGCCAGCAGCTTGGCAGGGGGCGGACAAGAGACCCAGTACTTC
NA NA 14 TRBJ1-5 TRBV6-6 CASSYPGIRQPQHF TGTGCCAGCAGTTACCCAGGGATTCGACAGCCCCAGCATTTT
NA TRBD1 16 TRBJ2-7 TRBV7-9 CASSYLQGAKSYEQYF TGTGCCAGCAGCTACCTCCAGGGGGCTAAGTCCTACGAGCAGTACTTC
NA NA 17 TRBJ2-2 TRBV4-2 CASSQSSSGQNTGELFF TGTGCCAGCAGCCAGAGTTCCTCAGGGCAGAACACCGGGGAGCTGTTTTTT
NA NA 15 TRBJ2-1 TRBV5-4 CASSLDSGMDNEQFF TGTGCCAGCAGCTTGGACTCCGGGATGGACAATGAGCAGTTCTTC
NA TRBD1 15 TRBJ1-2 TRBV6-5 CASSRDRGHSMSYTF TGTGCCAGCAGCCGGGACAGGGGGCACAGTATGAGCTACACCTTC
NA NA 14 TRBJ2-5 TRBV28 CASSPTGAWETQYF TGTGCCAGCAGTCCGACAGGAGCATGGGAGACCCAGTACTTC
few NA 11 TRBJ1-1 TRBV12-3/TRBV12-4 CASSKTTEAFF TGTGCCAGCAGTAAGACAACTGAAGCTTTCTTT
NA TRBD1 17 TRBJ2-7 TRBV27 CASSPYPGQGRSYEQYF TGTGCCAGCAGTCCCTATCCGGGACAGGGACGCTCCTACGAGCAGTACTTC
NA TRBD1 15 TRBJ2-2 TRBV18 CASLPGTGSAGELFF TGTGCCAGCCTACCCGGGACAGGGTCAGCCGGGGAGCTGTTTTTT
NA TRBD1 15 TRBJ1-1 TRBV3-1/TRBV3-2 CASSQDRTGGTEAFF TGTGCCAGCAGCCAAGATCGAACAGGGGGCACTGAAGCTTTCTTT
few TRBD1 16 TRBJ1-2 TRBV11-3 CASSRSIGGEGYGYTF TGTGCCAGCAGCCGATCCATAGGGGGCGAGGGCTATGGCTACACCTTC
NA TRBD1 12 TRBJ1-1 TRBV6-5 CASSPLRGRAFF TGTGCCAGCAGTCCATTGAGGGGGCGCGCTTTCTTT
NA NA 12 TRBJ2-4 TRBV30 CAWNLAKNIQYF TGTGCCTGGAACTTAGCCAAAAACATTCAGTACTTC
NA NA 16 TRBJ1-6 TRBV7-9 CASSLERLGANSPLHF TGTGCCAGCAGCTTAGAGAGGCTAGGAGCTAATTCACCCCTCCACTTT
once NA 16 TRBJ2-5 TRBV7-2 CASTPVATYAQETQYF TGTGCCAGCACTCCTGTGGCGACTTACGCGCAAGAGACCCAGTACTTC
NA TRBD1 16 TRBJ2-7 TRBV19 CASSPQGDRTPYEQYF TGTGCCAGTAGTCCCCAGGGGGACAGAACACCCTACGAGCAGTACTTC
NA TRBD1 16 TRBJ2-7 TRBV27 CASSMQGQGRSYEQYF TGTGCCAGCAGTATGCAGGGACAGGGGCGCTCCTACGAGCAGTACTTC
NA TRBD2 14 TRBJ2-1 TRBV2 CASKGTSGHNEQFF TGTGCCAGCAAAGGAACTAGCGGTCACAATGAGCAGTTCTTC
NA NA 14 TRBJ2-2 TRBV21-1 CASSREKNTGELFF TGTGCCAGCAGCCGGGAAAAGAACACCGGGGAGCTGTTTTTT
once TRBD2 15 TRBJ2-7 TRBV7-9 CASSLREGAGYEQYF TGTGCCAGCAGCTTGCGGGAGGGGGCTGGATACGAGCAGTACTTC
NA TRBD1 20 TRBJ1-6 TRBV6-1 CASSAYDRVPISGYNSPLHF TGTGCCAGCAGTGCATACGACAGGGTACCCATATCAGGGTATAATTCACCCCTCCACTTT
NA NA 14 TRBJ2-1 TRBV9 CASSVGGDYNEQFF TGTGCCAGCAGCGTAGGGGGGGACTACAATGAGCAGTTCTTC
NA TRBD1 18 TRBJ1-4 TRBV19 CASSAKGTVNPTNEKLFF TGTGCCAGTAGTGCCAAAGGGACAGTGAATCCAACTAATGAAAAACTGTTTTTT
NA NA 10 TRBJ1-5 TRBV21-1 CASSNRPQHF TGTGCCAGCAGCAACAGGCCCCAGCATTTT
NA NA 15 TRBJ1-5 TRBV2 CASSGGTGSNQPQHF TGTGCCAGCAGCGGAGGGACGGGTAGCAATCAGCCCCAGCATTTT
NA NA 14 TRBJ1-4 TRBV28 CASSQGGTNEKLFF TGTGCCAGCAGTCAGGGTGGAACTAATGAAAAACTGTTTTTT
once TRBD1 14 TRBJ1-2 TRBV18 CASSEQGTDYGYTF TGTGCCAGCTCAGAACAGGGGACTGACTATGGCTACACCTTC
NA NA 13 TRBJ1-1 TRBV5-6 CASSGVWQSEAFF TGTGCCAGCAGCGGAGTCTGGCAGTCTGAAGCTTTCTTT
NA NA 15 TRBJ2-2 TRBV19 CASYKGVMNTGELFF TGTGCCAGTTATAAGGGGGTGATGAACACCGGGGAGCTGTTTTTT
NA NA 15 TRBJ2-5 TRBV2 CASSEAVGRYETQYF TGTGCCAGCAGTGAAGCTGTTGGTAGATATGAGACCCAGTACTTC
NA NA 12 TRBJ2-5 TRBV7-9 CASSDARGTQYF TGTGCCAGCAGCGACGCGAGAGGGACCCAGTACTTC